This TCR beta chain was sequenced in a study of immune heterogeneity within non-small cell lung tumors (dated by TCRdb to the late 2010s). Study-wide context: By histology, the tumors were a handful of squamous cell carcinomas, nine to ten non-squamous carcinomas and 1 tumor not otherwise specified. The study combined whole-exome sequencing, RNA-seq and TCR beta repertoire sequencing of multiple spatially distinct regions from each NSCLC tumor to examine intratumoral immune heterogeneity. TCR repertoire analysis included under 60 tumor loci from 15 or so patients, whereas transcriptome data included only roughly 45 loci from 11 to 12 patients. Neoantigen binding to each patient's HLA alleles was predicted with netMHCpan-3.0 for mutant peptides of 8 to 11 amino acids. General study outcomes and caveats: Individual patients mostly had different high-frequency TCR beta clonotypes. A statistically significant but moderate positive correlation (R about 0.34) was observed between local T-cell repertoire clonality and local tumor mutational burden. Identical dominant CDR3B clonotypes recurred across loci within a patient, yet different tumor locations also harbored unique high-frequency clones.

The CDR3 holds 17 amino acids from the cysteine to the phenylalanine. Just CDR3 DNA is preserved here, 51 bases in frame from base 1. For this chain, trimming is 0 bases at the V end and 9 bases at the J end, and the number of junction bases without a gene match is 11. The germline V gene yields SGHVS for CDR1 and FNYEAQ for CDR2. For the TCR template, genomic DNA was extracted from bulk tumor tissue, and roughly 600 ng of gDNA was amplified for each sample. Multiple biopsies per primary tumor were taken during surgery, spaced as far apart as possible within the tumor mass. The study cohort was described as untreated, and the patients were newly diagnosed NSCLC cases having curative surgery. Donors were 15 newly diagnosed non-small cell lung cancer patients undergoing surgery with curative intent. The resected tumor masses were reviewed by two independent pathologists. Only high-quality DNA and RNA samples were carried forward to sequencing.

The TCR beta CDR3 region was amplified with a multiplex PCR system whose first round ran for around 10 cycles using 32 V-gene forward primers and 13 J-gene reverse primers. The first PCR round used a QIAGEN Multiplex PCR Kit, and the primer sequences were filed in Chinese patent CN105087789A. In a second PCR round, Illumina universal primers were added with the Phusion High-Fidelity PCR Kit. Paired-end sequencing of TCR libraries was carried out on the Illumina HiSeq X Ten platform at a read length of 151 bp. Per the authors' processing: Cutadapt was used to discard reads without multiplex PCR primers, PEAR merged the read pairs, and MiXCR with default settings called the CDR3 regions. Repertoire diversity used Shannon entropy, and clonality was computed as one minus Shannon entropy divided by ln of productive unique sequence count. Clonotypes present at frequencies of at least 0.5% were defined as dominant or high-frequency T-cell clones. TCRdb's own reprocessing of the public reads used fastp at Q25 and MiXCR and kept productive beta chains. Rows matching on CDR3 protein sequence are summarized as one entry with the most common DNA and genes. TCRdb's processing, not the authors' own work, is the source of the V and J calls. For this sample the table gives 25,000 to 40,000 distinct CDR3 sequences, of which under 35% were detected only once. The ten biggest clones cover about 4% of the sample.

The sample holds a few counts of this clonotype. The target of this receptor is not known. No clone much larger than this one lies a single base away; base qualities are absent. The chain links TRBV7-6 with TRBJ2-1; 10 junctional bases match TRBD2. The source is a man in his forties with non-small cell lung cancer. The sample taken for sequencing was lung tumor tissue. The DNA is as follows: TGTGCCAGCAGCTTAGCTCCCTCTAGCGGGAGTAGGATTGAGCAGTTCTTC. Translated, this gives CASSLAPSSGSRIEQFF.